The 5 T cell receptor beta chains reported below all come from one sample, sequenced in a study of blood T cell repertoires in COVID-19. Clones were sequenced by immunoSEQ multiplex PCR, and TCRdb holds only the in-frame ones, with some missing. The sample holds roughly 180,000 clones, more than 80% seen once. The sequencing input was peripheral blood. These receptors originate from a woman aged 60-75 years with acute or convalescent COVID-19.

V is TRBV3-1 (or the pseudogene TRBV3-2) and J is TRBJ1-1, with D possibly matching TRBD1 (6 bases). Trimming left V 7 bases short and J 11 bases short, with 20 bases between. The CDR3 has 13 amino acids. Germline-derived CDR1 and CDR2 are LGHDT and YNNKEL (reference sequence). DNA for the CDR3: TGTGCCAGCACCCGCACACAGGGAGAGGGGGCTTTCTTT. It specifies CASTRTQGEGAFF.

This chain joins TRBV28 and TRBJ2-1, with D possibly being TRBD2 (6 bases). The germline V gene has CDR1 MDHEN and CDR2 SYDVKM. V lost 8 bases, J lost 7 bases, and 18 bases lay in between. This CDR3 has 14 residues. The CDR3 loop reads CASQTEGLWNEQFF. The CDR3 DNA follows: TGTGCCAGCCAAACGGAGGGCCTTTGGAATGAGCAGTTCTTC.

V gene TRBV6-5 combines with J gene TRBJ2-7; 9 bases line up with TRBD1. The junction had 4 bases not matched to a gene; V was cut back by 6 bases and J by 4 bases. Looked up from germline, CDR1 is MNHEY and CDR2 is SVGAGI. The length of the CDR3 is 13 residues. CDR3: CASRGQGLYEQYF. CDR3 nucleotides: TGTGCCAGCAGGGGACAGGGTTTGTACGAGCAGTACTTC.

This rearrangement joins TRBV3-1 (or the pseudogene TRBV3-2) to TRBJ1-1, with D perhaps TRBD1 (5 bases). The CDR3 totals 15 residues. The germline V gene has CDR1 LGHDT and CDR2 YNNKEL (reference sequence). Trimming took off 5 bases at V and 0 bases at J, with 13 bases between the two ends. CDR3 in amino acids: CASSTPTVMNTEAFF. CDR3 bases: TGTGCCAGCAGCACCCCGACAGTTATGAACACTGAAGCTTTCTTT.

The rearrangement joins TRBV5-1 to TRBJ2-7; TRBD2 agrees at 9 bases. The trim removed 4 bases at V and 6 bases at J, leaving 11 bases unmatched. Germline V lookup: CDR1 SGHRS, CDR2 YFSETQ. The CDR3 is made up of 15 amino acids. The CDR3 sequence is CASSPRASGNVEQYF. DNA of the CDR3: TGCGCCAGCAGCCCCAGGGCTAGCGGGAACGTCGAGCAGTACTTC.